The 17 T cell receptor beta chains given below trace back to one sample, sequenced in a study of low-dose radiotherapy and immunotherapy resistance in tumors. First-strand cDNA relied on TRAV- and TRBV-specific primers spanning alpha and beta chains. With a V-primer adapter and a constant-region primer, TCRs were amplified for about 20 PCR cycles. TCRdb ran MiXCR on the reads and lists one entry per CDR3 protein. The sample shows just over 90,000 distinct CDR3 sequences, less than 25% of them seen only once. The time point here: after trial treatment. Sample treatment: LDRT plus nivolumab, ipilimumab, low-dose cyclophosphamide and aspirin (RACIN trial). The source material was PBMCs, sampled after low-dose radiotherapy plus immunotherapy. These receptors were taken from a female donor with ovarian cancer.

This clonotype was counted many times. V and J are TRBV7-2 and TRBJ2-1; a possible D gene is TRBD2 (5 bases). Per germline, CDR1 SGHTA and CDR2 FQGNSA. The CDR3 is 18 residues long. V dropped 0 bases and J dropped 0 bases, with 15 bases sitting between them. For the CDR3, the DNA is TGTGCCAGCAGCTTAGCGCGGCTAGCTGCTAGCTCCTACAATGAGCAGTTCTTC. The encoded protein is CASSLARLAASSYNEQFF.

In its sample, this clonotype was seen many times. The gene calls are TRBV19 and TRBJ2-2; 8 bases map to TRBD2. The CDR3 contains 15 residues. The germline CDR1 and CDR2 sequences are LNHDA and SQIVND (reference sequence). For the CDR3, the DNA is TGTGCGACTACCCCGGCGGGACTAGGCTTAGGGGAGCTGTTTTTT. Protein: CATTPAGLGLGELFF.

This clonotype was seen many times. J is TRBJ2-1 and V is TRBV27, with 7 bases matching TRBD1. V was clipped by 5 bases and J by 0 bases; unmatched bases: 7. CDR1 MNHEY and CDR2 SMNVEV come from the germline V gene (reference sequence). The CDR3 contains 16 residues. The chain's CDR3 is CASSPNRGSSYNEQFF. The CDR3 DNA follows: TGTGCCAGCAGTCCGAACAGGGGAAGCTCCTACAATGAGCAGTTCTTC.

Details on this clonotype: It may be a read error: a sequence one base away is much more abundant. Written as DNA, the CDR3 is TGTGCCAGCAGCTACAGGGGACCGGGGCGTGAGCCCCAGCATTTT. Its protein product is CASSYRGPGREPQHF. The V gene is TRBV5-6, the J gene TRBJ1-5; 7 bases match TRBD1. The CDR3 is 15 amino acids. With 3 bases clipped from V and 8 bases from J, the junction kept 11 bases outside the gene matches. Germline assignment: CDR1 SGHDT and CDR2 YYEEEE.

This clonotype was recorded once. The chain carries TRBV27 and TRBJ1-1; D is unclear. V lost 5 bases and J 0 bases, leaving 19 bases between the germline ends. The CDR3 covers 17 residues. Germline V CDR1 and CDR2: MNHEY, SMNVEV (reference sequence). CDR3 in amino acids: CASSQRPSDGLNTEAFF. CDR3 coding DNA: TGTGCCAGCAGTCAGCGGCCGTCGGACGGATTGAACACTGAAGCTTTCTTT.

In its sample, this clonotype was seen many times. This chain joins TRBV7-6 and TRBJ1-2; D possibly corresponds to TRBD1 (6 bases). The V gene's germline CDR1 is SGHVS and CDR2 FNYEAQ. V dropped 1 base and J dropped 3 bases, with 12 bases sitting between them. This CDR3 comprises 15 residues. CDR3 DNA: TGTGCCAGCAGCTTAGGGGGGGGCGCTTACTATGGCTACACCTTC. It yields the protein CASSLGGGAYYGYTF.

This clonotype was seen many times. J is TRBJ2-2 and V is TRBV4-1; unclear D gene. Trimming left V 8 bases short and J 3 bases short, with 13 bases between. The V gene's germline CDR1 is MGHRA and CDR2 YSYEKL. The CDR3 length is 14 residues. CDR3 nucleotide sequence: TGCGCCAGCCAATTGGAGCCCTACACCGGGGAGCTGTTTTTT. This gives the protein CASQLEPYTGELFF.

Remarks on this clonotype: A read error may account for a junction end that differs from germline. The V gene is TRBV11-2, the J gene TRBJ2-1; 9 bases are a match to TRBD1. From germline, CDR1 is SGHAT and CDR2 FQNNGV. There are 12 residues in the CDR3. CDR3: CASSLAGGQGLF. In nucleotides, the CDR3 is TGTGCCAGCAGCTTGGCCGGCGGACAGGGGCTATTC.

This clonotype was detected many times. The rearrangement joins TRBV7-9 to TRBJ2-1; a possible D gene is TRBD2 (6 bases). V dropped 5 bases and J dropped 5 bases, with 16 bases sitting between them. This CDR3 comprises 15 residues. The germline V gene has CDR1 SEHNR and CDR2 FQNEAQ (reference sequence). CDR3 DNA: TGTGCCAGCAGCCCACGGGGCGGGAAAGACAATGAGCAGTTCTTC. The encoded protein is CASSPRGGKDNEQFF. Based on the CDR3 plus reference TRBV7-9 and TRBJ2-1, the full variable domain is DTGVSQNPRHKITKRGQNVTFRCDPISEHNRLYWYRQTLGQGPEFLTYFQNEAQLEKSRLLSDRFSAERPKGSFSTLEIQRTEQGDSAMYLCASSPRGGKDNEQFFGPGTRLTVL.

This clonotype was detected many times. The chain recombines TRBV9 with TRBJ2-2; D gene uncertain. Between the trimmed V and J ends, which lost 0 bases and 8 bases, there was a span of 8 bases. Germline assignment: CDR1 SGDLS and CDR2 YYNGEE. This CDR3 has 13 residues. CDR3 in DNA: TGTGCCAGCAGCGTAGGTGGATCGGGGGAGCTGTTTTTT. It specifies CASSVGGSGELFF.

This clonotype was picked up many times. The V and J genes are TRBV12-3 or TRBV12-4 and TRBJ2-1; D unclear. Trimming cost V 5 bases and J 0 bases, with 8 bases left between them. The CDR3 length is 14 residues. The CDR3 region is CASSLWDSYNEQFF. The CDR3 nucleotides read TGTGCCAGCAGTCTTTGGGACTCCTACAATGAGCAGTTCTTC.

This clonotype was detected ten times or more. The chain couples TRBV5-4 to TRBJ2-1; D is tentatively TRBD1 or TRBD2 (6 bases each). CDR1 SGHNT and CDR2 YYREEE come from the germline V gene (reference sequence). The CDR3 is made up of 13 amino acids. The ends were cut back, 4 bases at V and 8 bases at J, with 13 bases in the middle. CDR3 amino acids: CASSGAGGYEQFF. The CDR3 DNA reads TGTGCCAGCAGCGGTGCCGGGGGCTATGAGCAGTTCTTC. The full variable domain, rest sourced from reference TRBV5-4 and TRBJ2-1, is ETGVTQSPTHLIKTRGQQVTLRCSSQSGHNTVSWYQQALGQGPQFIFQYYREEENGRGNFPPRFSGLQFPNYSSELNVNALELDDSALYLCASSGAGGYEQFFGPGTRLTVL.

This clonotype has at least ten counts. Written as DNA, the CDR3 is TGCAGTGCTAAGCTCGGCAGCAATATGAACACTGAAGCTTTCTTT. Translating gives CSAKLGSNMNTEAFF. The chain couples TRBV20-1 to TRBJ1-1; D is undetermined. V dropped 4 bases and J dropped 0 bases, with 15 bases sitting between them. Germline V CDR1 and CDR2: DFQATT, SNEGSKA (reference sequence). This CDR3 has 15 amino acids.

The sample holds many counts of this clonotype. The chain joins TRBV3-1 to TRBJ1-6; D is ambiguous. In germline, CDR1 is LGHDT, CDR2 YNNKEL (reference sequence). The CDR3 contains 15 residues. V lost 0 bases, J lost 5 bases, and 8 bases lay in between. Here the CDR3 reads CASSQDKADNSPLHF. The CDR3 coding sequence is TGTGCCAGCAGCCAAGATAAGGCGGATAATTCACCCCTCCACTTT. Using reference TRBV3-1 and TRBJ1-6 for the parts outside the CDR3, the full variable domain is DTAVSQTPKYLVTQMGNDKSIKCEQNLGHDTMYWYKQDSKKFLKIMFSYNNKELIINETVPNRFSPKSPDKAHLNLHINSLELGDSAVYFCASSQDKADNSPLHFGNGTRLTVT.

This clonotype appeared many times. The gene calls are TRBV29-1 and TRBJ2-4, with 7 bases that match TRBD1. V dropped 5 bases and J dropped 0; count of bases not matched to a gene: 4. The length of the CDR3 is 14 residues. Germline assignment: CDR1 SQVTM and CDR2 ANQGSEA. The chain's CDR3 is CSVIQGLAKNIQYF. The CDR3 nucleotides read TGCAGCGTTATACAGGGGTTAGCCAAAAACATTCAGTACTTC.

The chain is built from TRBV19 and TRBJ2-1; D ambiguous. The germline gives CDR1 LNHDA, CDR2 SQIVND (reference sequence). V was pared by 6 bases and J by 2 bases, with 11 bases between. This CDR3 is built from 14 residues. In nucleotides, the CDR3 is TGTGCCAGTAGCCAGAGAGTTACCTACAATGAGCAGTTCTTC. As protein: CASSQRVTYNEQFF.

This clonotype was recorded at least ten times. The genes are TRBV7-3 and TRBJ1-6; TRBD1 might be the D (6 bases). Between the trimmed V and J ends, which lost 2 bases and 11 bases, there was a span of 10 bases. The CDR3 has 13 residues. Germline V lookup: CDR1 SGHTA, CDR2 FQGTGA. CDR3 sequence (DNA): TGTGCCAGCAGCTTATCCAGGGGAGCACCCCTCCACTTT. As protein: CASSLSRGAPLHF.